The entry that follows covers one T cell receptor (beta chain) sequence. Its target is unknown. Germline values: CDR1 SGHNT, CDR2 YENEEA. The CDR3 sequence is 14 residues long. J lost 9 bases, V lost 5 bases, and 8 bases had no gene match. Assay: immunoSEQ multiplex PCR; the TCRdb copy retains only in-frame clones and omits some. The table lists about 150,000 clones, 85% to 95% of them singletons, with 1.5% in the top ten. The entry originates in a study of T cell responses to AZD1222 COVID-19 vaccine. Findings of the study overall: Females outnumbered males among donors, who were mostly white British; clonal diversity was possibly underestimated. Scientists sampled the repertoires only once the peak T cell response had passed.

This sample comprised peripheral blood, obtained 28 days after the second AZD1222 dose. This TCR was sampled from an adult who received the AZD1222 COVID-19 vaccine. V gene TRBV11-3 combines with J gene TRBJ2-1; 9 bases match TRBD1. CDR3 in amino acids: CASSGQGLFTEQFF. The CDR3 coding sequence is TGTGCCAGCAGCGGACAGGGGCTTTTTACTGAGCAGTTCTTC.